This T cell receptor beta chain was obtained from a study of blood T cell repertoires in COVID-19. Participants were aged 18 to 89 years from around 24 US areas. TCRdb keeps only in-frame clones here, not all; method: immunoSEQ multiplex PCR. Of 150,000 to 200,000 clones in the sample, approximately 80% were seen once. What was sequenced was PBMCs or T cells enriched from blood (not recorded which). This sequence originates from a woman in her 50s who had recovered from COVID-19.

The CDR3: CATLDRNTEAFF. The DNA for the CDR3 is TGTGCCACCCTGGACAGGAACACTGAAGCTTTCTTT. The chain has TRBV27 and TRBJ1-1, with D tentatively TRBD1 (6 bases). The V and J ends lost 10 bases and 1 base respectively, with 10 bases between them. The CDR3 loop spans 12 amino acids. Germline CDR1 reads MNHEY; CDR2 reads SMNVEV (reference sequence).